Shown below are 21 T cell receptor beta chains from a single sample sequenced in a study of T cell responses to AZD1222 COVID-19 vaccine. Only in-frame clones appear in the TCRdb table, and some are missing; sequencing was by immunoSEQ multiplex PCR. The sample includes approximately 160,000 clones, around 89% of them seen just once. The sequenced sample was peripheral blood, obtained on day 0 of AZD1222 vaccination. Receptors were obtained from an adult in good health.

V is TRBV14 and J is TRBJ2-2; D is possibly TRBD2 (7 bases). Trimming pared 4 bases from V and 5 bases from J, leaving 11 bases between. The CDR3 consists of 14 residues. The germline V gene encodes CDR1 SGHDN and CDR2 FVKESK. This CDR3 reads CASSRRGGTGELFF. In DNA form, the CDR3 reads TGTGCCAGCAGCCGGAGGGGGGGTACCGGGGAGCTGTTTTTT. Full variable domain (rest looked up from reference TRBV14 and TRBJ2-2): EAGVTQFPSHSVIEKGQTVTLRCDPISGHDNLYWYRRVMGKEIKFLLHFVKESKQDESGMPNNRFLAERTGGTYSTLKVQPAELEDSGVYFCASSRRGGTGELFFGEGSRLTVL.

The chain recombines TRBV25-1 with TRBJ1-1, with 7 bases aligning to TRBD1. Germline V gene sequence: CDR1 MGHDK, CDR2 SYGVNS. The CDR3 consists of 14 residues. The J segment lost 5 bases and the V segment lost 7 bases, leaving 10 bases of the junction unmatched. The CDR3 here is CASIRQGGRTEAFF. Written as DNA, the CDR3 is TGTGCCAGCATCCGCCAGGGGGGAAGAACTGAAGCTTTCTTT.

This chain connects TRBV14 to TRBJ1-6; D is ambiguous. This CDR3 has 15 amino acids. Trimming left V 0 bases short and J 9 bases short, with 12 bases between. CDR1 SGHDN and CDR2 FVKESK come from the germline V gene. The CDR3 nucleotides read TGTGCCAGCAGCCAAGACAGCGACCAGAGTTCACCCCTCCACTTT. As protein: CASSQDSDQSSPLHF.

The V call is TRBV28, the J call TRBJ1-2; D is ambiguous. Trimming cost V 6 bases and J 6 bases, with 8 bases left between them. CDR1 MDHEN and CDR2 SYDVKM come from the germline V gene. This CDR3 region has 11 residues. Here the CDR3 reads CASRRVHGYTF. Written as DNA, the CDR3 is TGTGCCAGCAGGAGAGTTCATGGCTACACCTTC.

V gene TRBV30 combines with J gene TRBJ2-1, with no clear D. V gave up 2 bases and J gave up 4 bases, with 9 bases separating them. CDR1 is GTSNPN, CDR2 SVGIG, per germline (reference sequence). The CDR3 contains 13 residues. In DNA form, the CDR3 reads TGTGCCTGGAGTTACGGGCCTTACAATGAGCAGTTCTTC. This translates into CAWSYGPYNEQFF. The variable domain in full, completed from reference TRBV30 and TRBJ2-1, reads SQTIHQWPATLVQPVGSPLSLECTVEGTSNPNLYWYRQAAGRGLQLLFYSVGIGQISSEVPQNLSASRPQDRQFILSSKKLLLSDSGFYLCAWSYGPYNEQFFGPGTRLTVL.

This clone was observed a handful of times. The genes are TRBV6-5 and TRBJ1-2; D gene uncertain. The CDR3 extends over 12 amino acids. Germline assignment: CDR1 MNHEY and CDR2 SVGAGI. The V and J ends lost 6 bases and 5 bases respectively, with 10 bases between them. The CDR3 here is CASSPRGYGYTF. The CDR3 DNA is TGTGCCAGCAGCCCCCGGGGTTATGGCTACACCTTC.

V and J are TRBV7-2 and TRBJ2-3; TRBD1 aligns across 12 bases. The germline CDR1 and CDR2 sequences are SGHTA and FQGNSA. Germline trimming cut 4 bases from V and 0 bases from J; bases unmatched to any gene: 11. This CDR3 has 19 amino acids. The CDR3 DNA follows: TGTGCCAGCAGCTCCGGGGGTTGGGACAGGGGGCGCAGCACAGATACGCAGTATTTT. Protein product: CASSSGGWDRGRSTDTQYF.

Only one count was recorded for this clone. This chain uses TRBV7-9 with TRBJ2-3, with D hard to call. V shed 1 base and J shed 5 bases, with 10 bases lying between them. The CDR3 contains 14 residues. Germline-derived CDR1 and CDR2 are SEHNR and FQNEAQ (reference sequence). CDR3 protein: CASSLVGGLDTQYF. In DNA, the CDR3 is TGTGCCAGCAGCTTAGTAGGTGGATTAGATACGCAGTATTTT.

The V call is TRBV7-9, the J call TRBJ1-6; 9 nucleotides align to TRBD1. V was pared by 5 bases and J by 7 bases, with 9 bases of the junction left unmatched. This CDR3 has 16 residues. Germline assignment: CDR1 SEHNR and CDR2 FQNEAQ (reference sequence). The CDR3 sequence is CASSALDRGLNSPLHF. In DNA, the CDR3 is TGTGCCAGCAGCGCCCTCGACAGGGGGTTGAATTCACCCCTCCACTTT.

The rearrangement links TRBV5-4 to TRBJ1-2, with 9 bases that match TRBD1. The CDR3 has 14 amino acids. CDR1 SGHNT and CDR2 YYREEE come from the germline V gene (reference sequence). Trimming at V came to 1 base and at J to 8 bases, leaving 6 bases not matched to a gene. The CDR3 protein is CASSLRDRAFGYTF. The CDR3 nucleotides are TGTGCCAGCAGCTTGAGGGACAGGGCCTTCGGCTACACCTTC.

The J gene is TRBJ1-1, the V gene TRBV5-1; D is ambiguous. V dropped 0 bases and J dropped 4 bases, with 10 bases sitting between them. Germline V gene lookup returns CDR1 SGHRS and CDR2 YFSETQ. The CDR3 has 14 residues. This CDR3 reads CASSLGGLGTEAFF. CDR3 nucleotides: TGCGCCAGCAGCTTGGGTGGGTTGGGCACTGAAGCTTTCTTT.

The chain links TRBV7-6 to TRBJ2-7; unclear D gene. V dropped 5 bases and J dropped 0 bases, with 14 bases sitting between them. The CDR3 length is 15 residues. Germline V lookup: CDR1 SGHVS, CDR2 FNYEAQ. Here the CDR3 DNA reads TGTGCCAGCAGCCCCCGACACGGTCCCTCCTACGAGCAGTACTTC. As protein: CASSPRHGPSYEQYF.

For the CDR3, the DNA is TGTGCCAGCAGTTACCAGGGCCGGTCACCCCTCCACTTT. This sequence encodes CASSYQGRSPLHF. V is TRBV27 and J is TRBJ1-6; D perhaps matches TRBD1 (5 bases). Germline V gene sequence: CDR1 MNHEY, CDR2 SMNVEV (reference sequence). V was trimmed by 4 bases and J by 10 bases, leaving 11 bases between them. This CDR3 is 13 amino acids long.

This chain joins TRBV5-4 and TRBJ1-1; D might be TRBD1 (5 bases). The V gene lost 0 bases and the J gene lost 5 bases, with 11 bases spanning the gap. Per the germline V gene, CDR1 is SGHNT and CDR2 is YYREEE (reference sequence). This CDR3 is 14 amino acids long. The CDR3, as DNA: TGTGCCAGCAGCTTGGGGGGCCGTTGGACTGAAGCTTTCTTT. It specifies CASSLGGRWTEAFF.

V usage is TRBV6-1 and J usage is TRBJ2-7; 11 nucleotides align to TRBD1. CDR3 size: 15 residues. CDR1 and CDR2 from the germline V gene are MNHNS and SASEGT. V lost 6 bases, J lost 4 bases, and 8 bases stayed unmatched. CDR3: CASRSRDRGLYEQYF. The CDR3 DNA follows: TGTGCCAGCAGATCCCGGGACAGGGGGTTGTACGAGCAGTACTTC.

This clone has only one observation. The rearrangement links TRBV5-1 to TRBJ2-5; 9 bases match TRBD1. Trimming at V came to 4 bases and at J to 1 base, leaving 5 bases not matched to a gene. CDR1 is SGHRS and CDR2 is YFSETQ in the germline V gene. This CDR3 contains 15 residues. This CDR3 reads CASSGGQGPQETQYF. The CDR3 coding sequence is TGCGCCAGCAGCGGGGGACAGGGTCCCCAAGAGACCCAGTACTTC. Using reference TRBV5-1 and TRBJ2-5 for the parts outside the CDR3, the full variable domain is KAGVTQTPRYLIKTRGQQVTLSCSPISGHRSVSWYQQTPGQGLQFLFEYFSETQRNKGNFPGRFSGRQFSNSRSEMNVSTLELGDSALYLCASSGGQGPQETQYFGPGTRLLVL.

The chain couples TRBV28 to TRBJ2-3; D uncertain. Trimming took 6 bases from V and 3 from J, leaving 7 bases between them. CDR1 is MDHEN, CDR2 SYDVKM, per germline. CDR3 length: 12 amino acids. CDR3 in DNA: TGTGCCAGCAGCCGAACTACAGATACGCAGTATTTT. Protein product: CASSRTTDTQYF.

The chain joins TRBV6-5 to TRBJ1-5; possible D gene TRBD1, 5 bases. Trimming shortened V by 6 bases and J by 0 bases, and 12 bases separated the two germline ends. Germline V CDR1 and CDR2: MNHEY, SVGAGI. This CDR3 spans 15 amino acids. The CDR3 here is CASRRGWASNQPQHF. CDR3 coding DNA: TGTGCCAGCAGGAGGGGTTGGGCTAGCAATCAGCCCCAGCATTTT.

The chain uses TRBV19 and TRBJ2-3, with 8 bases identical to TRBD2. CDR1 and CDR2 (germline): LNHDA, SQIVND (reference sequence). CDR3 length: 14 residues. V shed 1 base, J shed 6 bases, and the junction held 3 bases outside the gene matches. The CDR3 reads CASSIGLAIDTQYF. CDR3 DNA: TGTGCCAGTAGTATAGGACTAGCGATTGATACGCAGTATTTT.

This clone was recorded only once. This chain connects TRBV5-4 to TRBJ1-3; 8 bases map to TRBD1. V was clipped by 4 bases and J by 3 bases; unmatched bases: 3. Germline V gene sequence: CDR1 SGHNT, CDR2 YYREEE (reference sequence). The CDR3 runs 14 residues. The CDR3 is CASSQGAHGNTIYF. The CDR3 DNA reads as TGTGCCAGCAGCCAGGGGGCGCATGGAAACACCATATATTTT.

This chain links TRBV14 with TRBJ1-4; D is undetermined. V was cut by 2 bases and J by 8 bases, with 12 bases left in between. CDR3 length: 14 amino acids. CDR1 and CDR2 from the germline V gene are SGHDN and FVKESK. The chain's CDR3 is CASSQHHDIEKLFF. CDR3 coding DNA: TGTGCCAGCAGCCAACATCATGACATAGAAAAACTGTTTTTT.